One T cell receptor beta chain is described in this entry. The data are from a study of shared T cell receptors in the human thymus. Produced via immunoSEQ multiplex PCR; TCRdb's table is partial and in-frame only. The sample lists about 380,000 clones; more than 85% were seen once. Between the trimmed V and J ends, which lost 1 base and 0 bases, there was a span of 4 bases. The CDR3 has 14 residues. Germline CDR1 reads SGHAT; CDR2 reads FQNNGV. The receptor comes from a human donor. Sequenced: thymocytes. The chain joins TRBV11-2 to TRBJ2-4, with D uncertain. CDR3 sequence reads: CASSLAQAKNIQYF. The CDR3 coding sequence is TGTGCCAGCAGCTTAGCGCAAGCCAAAAACATTCAGTACTTC.